The entry below describes one T cell receptor beta chain. Its antigen remains unidentified. Around 200 ng DNA, tens of thousands of T cell genomes, went into each sorted-subset replicate PCR. Original handling: ImmunoSEQ sequences covered only the junction and lacked quality scores; filtering therefore differed. Profiling relied on immunoSEQ multiplex PCR, and the TCRdb table lists in-frame clones only, not all of them. V, J and clone size are taken as reported in that table, and D and trimming were inferred from the DNA itself. The profile shows roughly 1,100,000 clones, roughly 70% of them singletons. Germline CDR1 and CDR2: SGHDT and YYEEEE. V shed 6 bases, J shed 6 bases, and the junction held 14 bases outside the gene matches. This CDR3 has 17 amino acids. This record belongs to a study of shared clonotypes between healthy human individuals. General observations from the study: With four donors compared, about 5% of naive CD4 clonotypes were shared.

The sample comprised memory CD4+ T cells sorted from blood. Noted subset: CD45RA-negative fraction. The receptor comes from a man in his late teens or twenties in good health. The genes are TRBV5-6 and TRBJ2-2; TRBD2 aligns across 10 bases. DNA for the CDR3: TGTGCCAGCAAAGCTTGGTTGGCTAGCGGGAGCTCCGGGGAGCTGTTTTTT. Its protein product is CASKAWLASGSSGELFF.